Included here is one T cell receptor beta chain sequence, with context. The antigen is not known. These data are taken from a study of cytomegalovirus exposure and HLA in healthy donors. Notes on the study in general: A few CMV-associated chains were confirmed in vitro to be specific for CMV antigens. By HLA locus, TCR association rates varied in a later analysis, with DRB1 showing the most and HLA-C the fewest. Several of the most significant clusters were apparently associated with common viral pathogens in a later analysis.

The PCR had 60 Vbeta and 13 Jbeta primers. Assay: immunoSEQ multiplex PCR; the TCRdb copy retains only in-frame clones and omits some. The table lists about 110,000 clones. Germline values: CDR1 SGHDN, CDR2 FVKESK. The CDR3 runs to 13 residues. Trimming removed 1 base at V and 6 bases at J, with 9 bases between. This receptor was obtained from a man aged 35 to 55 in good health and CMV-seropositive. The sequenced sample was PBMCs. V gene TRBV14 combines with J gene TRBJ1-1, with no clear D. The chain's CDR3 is CASSQVSGSEAFF. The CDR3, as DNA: TGTGCCAGCAGCCAAGTGTCCGGGTCTGAAGCTTTCTTT.